The 28 T cell receptor beta chains in this list originate from one sample, sequenced in a study of cytomegalovirus exposure and HLA in healthy donors. The PCR was carried out with 60 Vbeta primers and 13 Jbeta primers. The assay was immunoSEQ multiplex PCR, and TCRdb's table has in-frame clones only and misses some. The table shows around 100,000 clones, with roughly three quarters occurring only once. The sequencing input was PBMCs. Source of these receptors: a female donor in good health and CMV-seropositive.

This clone turned up a few times. This chain joins TRBV6-1 and TRBJ2-3, with a possible D match to TRBD1 (6 bases). Germline lookup yields CDR1 MNHNS and CDR2 SASEGT. Trimming took 4 bases from V and 1 from J, leaving 15 bases between them. This CDR3 comprises 16 residues. The CDR3 nucleotides read TGTGCCAGCAGTGCCTCGACCCGGACAGGCACAGATACGCAGTATTTT. It specifies CASSASTRTGTDTQYF.

The J gene is TRBJ2-7, the V gene TRBV4-2; D is possibly TRBD2 (5 bases). V was pared by 5 bases and J by 2 bases, with 13 bases between. The length of the CDR3 is 14 residues. Germline V gene data show CDR1 as LGHNA and CDR2 as YNFKEQ. The CDR3 loop is CASSNPGVPYEQYF. The CDR3 coding sequence is TGTGCCAGCAGCAATCCCGGGGTTCCCTACGAGCAGTACTTC.

CDR3 DNA: TGTGCCAGCAGCTCCCAGCGGGGGGCCTCCTACGAGCAGTACTTC. Amino acids: CASSSQRGASYEQYF. The chain recombines TRBV7-8 with TRBJ2-7; 9 bases agree with TRBD2. The CDR3 has 15 amino acids. J was trimmed by 0 bases and V by 4 bases; bases with no gene match: 4. Germline V gene sequence: CDR1 SGHVS, CDR2 FQNEAQ.

The CDR3 sequence: CASSLVTSGGTDTQYF. The CDR3 DNA reads as TGTGCCAGCAGTTTGGTCACTAGCGGGGGCACAGATACGCAGTATTTT. The chain has TRBV28 and TRBJ2-3; 10 bases map to TRBD2. The V and J ends lost 3 bases and 1 base, in that order; junction bases with no gene match: 4. The CDR3 is made up of 16 amino acids. The germline V gene has CDR1 MDHEN and CDR2 SYDVKM.

This clone appeared once. V usage is TRBV14 and J usage is TRBJ1-1; D ambiguous. The V end was cut by 1 base, the J end by 5 bases, with 8 bases between. The CDR3 is 13 residues long. CDR1 and CDR2 (germline): SGHDN, FVKESK. In nucleotides, the CDR3 is TGTGCCAGCAGCCAAGCTAGCGGGACTGAAGCTTTCTTT. This sequence encodes CASSQASGTEAFF.

The chain is built from TRBV30 and TRBJ2-7; maybe TRBD1 (5 bases). The CDR3 length is 14 residues. The germline gives CDR1 GTSNPN, CDR2 SVGIG (reference sequence). V was pared by 8 bases and J by 7 bases, with 24 bases between. As DNA, the CDR3 is TGTGCCGGAAGGATCGGGCAGGGTTATAGGGAGCAGTACTTC. Its translation is CAGRIGQGYREQYF.

Comments on this clone: The junction and the germline gene differ at one end; a read error may be behind it. This chain connects TRBV10-3 to TRBJ2-3; 13 bases line up with TRBD2. CDR1 is ENHRY, CDR2 SYGVKD, per germline. The CDR3 is made up of 17 amino acids. CDR3 DNA sequence: TGTGCCAGCAGTACGACTAGCGGGGGGCTCCTCACAGATACGCAGTATTTT. It codes for CASSTTSGGLLTDTQYF.

The J gene is TRBJ1-2, the V gene TRBV11-2, with 7 nucleotides matching TRBD1. Germline values: CDR1 SGHAT, CDR2 FQNNGV. V lost 2 bases, J lost 4 bases, and 4 bases stayed unmatched. The CDR3 consists of 14 residues. The CDR3: CASSLRQGSYGYTF. The CDR3 DNA reads TGTGCCAGCAGCTTAAGACAGGGCAGCTATGGCTACACCTTC.

J is TRBJ2-1 and V is TRBV21-1; no DNA check was done on the table's D call, TRBD2. TRBV21-1 corresponds to a pseudogene. The CDR3 sequence is 18 residues long. CDR3 bases: TGTGCCAGCAGCAAACCCTCCGGCCTAGCGGGAAACTACAATGAGCAGTTCTTC. Translated, it gives CASSKPSGLAGNYNEQFF.

This chain uses TRBV18 with TRBJ1-1; D may be TRBD1 (6 bases). Germline CDR1 and CDR2: KGHSH and LQKENI. The CDR3 has 14 amino acids. The ends were cut back, 2 bases at V and 5 bases at J, with 12 bases in the middle. The CDR3 reads CASSPSRGGTEAFF. CDR3 in DNA: TGTGCCAGCTCACCATCCAGGGGAGGGACTGAAGCTTTCTTT.

The chain uses TRBV2 and TRBJ2-1; 8 nucleotides match TRBD2. Per germline, CDR1 SNHLY and CDR2 FYNNEI. There are 15 residues in the CDR3. The ends lost 6 bases at V and 4 bases at J; junction bases unmatched: 8. CDR3 sequence reads: CASRPIAGPYNEQFF. The CDR3 bases are TGTGCCAGCAGGCCGATAGCGGGACCTTACAATGAGCAGTTCTTC.

The chain employs TRBV6-1 and TRBJ1-2, with unresolved D. The CDR3 sequence is 15 residues long. Germline CDR1 and CDR2: MNHNS and SASEGT. The V end was cut by 5 bases, the J end by 4 bases, with 17 bases between. In DNA, the CDR3 is TGTGCCAGCAGTACACGACCGGACTGGGCCTATGGCTACACCTTC. Translation gives CASSTRPDWAYGYTF.

The chain links TRBV5-6 to TRBJ2-7, with 12 bases fitting TRBD1. CDR1 and CDR2 (germline): SGHDT, YYEEEE. The CDR3 spans 15 residues. The trim removed 4 bases at V and 4 bases at J, leaving 6 bases unmatched. CDR3: CASSRGQGAGYEQYF. The CDR3 DNA follows: TGTGCCAGCAGCAGGGGACAGGGGGCCGGATACGAGCAGTACTTC.

The chain carries TRBV7-9 and TRBJ2-7; 7 bases match TRBD1. The V gene's germline CDR1 is SEHNR and CDR2 FQNEAQ (reference sequence). The CDR3 loop spans 13 amino acids. With V trimmed by 7 bases and J by 4 bases, 7 bases remained unmatched. In DNA, the CDR3 is TGTGCCAGCACCTCCCCGACAGGGTACGAGCAGTACTTC. It yields the protein CASTSPTGYEQYF. Filled out from reference TRBV7-9 and TRBJ2-7, the complete variable domain reads DTGVSQNPRHKITKRGQNVTFRCDPISEHNRLYWYRQTLGQGPEFLTYFQNEAQLEKSRLLSDRFSAERPKGSFSTLEIQRTEQGDSAMYLCASTSPTGYEQYFGPGTRLTVT.

The CDR3 is CASAGQTYNSPLHF. CDR3 DNA: TGTGCCAGCGCAGGACAGACCTATAATTCACCCCTCCACTTT. The gene calls are TRBV7-6 and TRBJ1-6, with a possible D match to TRBD1 (6 bases). V lost 8 bases, J lost 2 bases, and 10 bases lay in between. The CDR3 is 14 residues long. Germline lookup yields CDR1 SGHVS and CDR2 FNYEAQ.

The chain is built from TRBV5-4 and TRBJ2-1; D is possibly TRBD2 (6 bases). Looked up from germline, CDR1 is SGHNT and CDR2 is YYREEE (reference sequence). V shed 4 bases and J shed 14 bases, with 19 bases lying between them. The length of the CDR3 is 13 residues. This CDR3 reads CASSAPKESGEFF. The CDR3 region has the DNA TGTGCCAGCAGCGCACCAAAGGAGTCGGGAGAGTTCTTC.

V usage is TRBV7-8 and J usage is TRBJ2-7; the D gene is possibly TRBD2 (6 bases). The length of the CDR3 is 17 residues. Looked up from germline, CDR1 is SGHVS and CDR2 is FQNEAQ. V shed 1 base and J shed 2 bases, with 18 bases lying between them. CDR3 sequence: CASSLGARLTGAYEQYF. The CDR3 DNA reads TGTGCCAGCAGCTTAGGGGCCAGGCTGACGGGGGCCTACGAGCAGTACTTC.

The rearrangement joins TRBV28 to TRBJ1-3; D might be TRBD1 (5 bases). Trimming shortened V by 5 bases and J by 0 bases, and 14 bases separated the two germline ends. CDR1 is MDHEN and CDR2 is SYDVKM in the germline V gene. There are 16 residues in the CDR3. The CDR3 loop reads CASSGGGTLSGNTIYF. The CDR3, as DNA: TGTGCCAGCAGTGGGGGGGGGACTCTCTCTGGAAACACCATATATTTT.

The V call is TRBV19, the J call TRBJ1-5; TRBD1 matches at 9 bases. CDR1 and CDR2 from the germline V gene are LNHDA and SQIVND (reference sequence). The CDR3 totals 16 residues. J lost 4 bases, V lost 7 bases, and 11 bases had no gene match. The chain's CDR3 is CASTPLGTGFNQPQHF. For the CDR3, the DNA is TGTGCCAGTACCCCATTGGGGACAGGGTTTAATCAGCCCCAGCATTTT.

V is TRBV28 and J is TRBJ2-7; D not resolved. The germline V gene encodes CDR1 MDHEN and CDR2 SYDVKM. V shed 6 bases and J shed 2 bases, with 5 bases lying between them. This CDR3 is 11 amino acids long. The CDR3, as DNA: TGTGCCAGCAGCACACCCTACGAGCAGTACTTC. Its protein product is CASSTPYEQYF.

This clone was seen more than once but under ten times. The chain joins TRBV7-8 to TRBJ2-2, with a weak D call TRBD1 (6 bases). Per the germline V gene, CDR1 is SGHVS and CDR2 is FQNEAQ. V gave up 4 bases and J gave up 0 bases, with 15 bases separating them. The CDR3 runs 17 residues. The CDR3: CASSSSWGPTNTGELFF. CDR3 in DNA: TGTGCCAGCAGCTCTTCTTGGGGGCCAACGAACACCGGGGAGCTGTTTTTT. Drawing the rest from reference TRBV7-8 and TRBJ2-2, the complete variable domain is GAGVSQSPRYKVAKRGQDVALRCDPISGHVSLFWYQQALGQGPEFLTYFQNEAQLDKSGLPSDRFFAERPEGSVSTLKIQRTQQEDSAVYLCASSSSWGPTNTGELFFGEGSRLTVL.

The CDR3 DNA follows: TGTGCCAGCAGCTCGCCGGGACAGGGAGGAGAGACCCAGTACTTC. Its translation: CASSSPGQGGETQYF. The chain links TRBV7-2 to TRBJ2-5; TRBD1 agrees at 9 bases. The CDR3 totals 15 residues. CDR1 and CDR2 (germline): SGHTA, FQGNSA. The trim removed 4 bases at V and 4 bases at J, leaving 7 bases unmatched.

This chain connects TRBV28 to TRBJ1-2; TRBD1 agrees at 10 bases. CDR3 length: 15 amino acids. V lost 4 bases to trimming and J lost 7 bases; unmatched junction nucleotides: 9. The germline V gene has CDR1 MDHEN and CDR2 SYDVKM. The CDR3 sequence is CASSSEGTGEGGYTF. CDR3 DNA: TGTGCCAGCAGTTCGGAGGGGACAGGGGAAGGTGGCTACACCTTC.

The genes are TRBV2 and TRBJ1-5, with D possibly being TRBD1 (5 bases). CDR3 length: 14 residues. With 4 bases removed from V and 2 bases from J, the gap between germline ends came to 9 bases. Germline V gives CDR1 SNHLY, CDR2 FYNNEI. CDR3 amino acids: CASSASGRNQPQHF. CDR3 bases: TGTGCCAGCAGTGCTTCAGGGCGCAATCAGCCCCAGCATTTT.

The rearrangement joins TRBV29-1 to TRBJ2-5; 9 bases align to TRBD2. V gave up 4 bases and J gave up 2 bases; unmatched junction bases: 17. Germline loops: CDR1 SQVTM, CDR2 ANQGSEA. The CDR3 spans 18 residues. Here the CDR3 DNA reads TGCAGCGTTGTCTTACAGTGGGGGCTAGCGGGGACACAAGAGACCCAGTACTTC. Translation: CSVVLQWGLAGTQETQYF.

This clone appeared a few times. The rearrangement links TRBV6-5 to TRBJ1-3; maybe TRBD1 (5 bases). Trimming cost V 5 bases and J 4 bases, with 12 bases left between them. This CDR3 is 14 amino acids long. Germline assignment: CDR1 MNHEY and CDR2 SVGAGI. In DNA form, the CDR3 reads TGTGCCAGCAGTCCCGGGGGGGACGGAAACACCATATATTTT. Translation: CASSPGGDGNTIYF.

The gene calls are TRBV6-1 and TRBJ1-2, with D hard to call. V lost 2 bases, J lost 0 bases, and 10 bases lay in between. Germline V CDR1 and CDR2: MNHNS, SASEGT. The CDR3 is 15 residues long. DNA of the CDR3: TGTGCCAGCAGTGAACAGCGAGAACCTAACTATGGCTACACCTTC. This translates into CASSEQREPNYGYTF.

V gene TRBV4-2 combines with J gene TRBJ2-3, with 8 bases identical to TRBD2. This CDR3 contains 16 residues. Germline CDR1 and CDR2: LGHNA and YNFKEQ. V was pared by 4 bases and J by 2 bases, with 8 bases of the junction left unmatched. Here the CDR3 DNA reads TGTGCCAGCAGCCCGTCCGCGCGGGGGGACACAGATACGCAGTATTTT. Residues: CASSPSARGDTDTQYF.